This TCR beta chain was recovered during a study of T-cell memory formation after mild COVID-19. MiXCR, run by TCRdb on the 5' RACE reads, gives a single entry per CDR3 protein. The profile shows some 450,000 distinct CDR3 sequences, about 20% of them singletons. A few counts support this clonotype. The CDR3 has 14 amino acids. Per the germline V gene, CDR1 is SQVTM and CDR2 is ANQGSEA. V dropped 3 bases and J dropped 4; count of bases not matched to a gene: 2. This chain links TRBV29-1 with TRBJ2-2, with 10 bases aligning to TRBD1. Sample: PBMCs or a T cell subset sorted from them (not recorded which). This sequence originates from an adult woman who had mild COVID-19 (a few samples of this study predate the infection). Cell type and time point are not known. The CDR3 sequence is CSVEGTGATGELFF. CDR3 bases: TGCAGCGTTGAGGGGACAGGGGCCACCGGGGAGCTGTTTTTT.